The clone carrying this TCR beta chain was counted a few times. The antigen is unknown. The data derive from a study of vaccination effects on CD4 cells after COVID-19. Study in general: ViraFEST expansion of antigen-specific CD4+ T cells with viral peptide pools preceded sequencing.

The germline gives CDR1 SGHVS, CDR2 FQNEAQ. This CDR3 contains 14 residues. Trimming took off 3 bases at V and 6 bases at J, with 11 bases between the two ends. Regarding the study as a whole: Substantial clonal contraction characterized both infection- and vaccine-induced clones late after vaccination.

Following 10 days of culture, CD4+ T cells were isolated. Generated by immunoSEQ multiplex PCR, the TCRdb table keeps only in-frame clones and is missing some. Of tens of thousands of clones listed, roughly 76% are singletons. The chain carries TRBV7-8 and TRBJ2-2, with D perhaps assigned TRBD1 or TRBD2 (5 bases each). Sequencing used CD4+ T cells from PBMCs cultured without peptide, obtained before COVID-19 vaccination. This clonotype was obtained from a human donor who had a prior SARS-CoV-2 infection. CDR3 protein: CASSLLVGAGELFF. The DNA for the CDR3 is TGTGCCAGCAGCTTGCTAGTGGGGGCCGGGGAGCTGTTTTTT.